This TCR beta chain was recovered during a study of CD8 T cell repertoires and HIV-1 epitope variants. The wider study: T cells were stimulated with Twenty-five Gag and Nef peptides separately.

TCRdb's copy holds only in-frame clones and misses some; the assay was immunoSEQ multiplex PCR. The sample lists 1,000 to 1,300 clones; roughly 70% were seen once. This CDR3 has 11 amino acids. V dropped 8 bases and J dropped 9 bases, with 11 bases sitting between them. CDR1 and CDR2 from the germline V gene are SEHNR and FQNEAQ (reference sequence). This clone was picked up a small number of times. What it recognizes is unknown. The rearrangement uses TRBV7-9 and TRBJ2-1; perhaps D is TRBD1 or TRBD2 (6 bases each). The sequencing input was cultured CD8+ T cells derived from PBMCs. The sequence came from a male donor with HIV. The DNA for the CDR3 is TGTGCCAGCTTACAGGGAGGTGAGCAGTTCTTC. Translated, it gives CASLQGGEQFF.